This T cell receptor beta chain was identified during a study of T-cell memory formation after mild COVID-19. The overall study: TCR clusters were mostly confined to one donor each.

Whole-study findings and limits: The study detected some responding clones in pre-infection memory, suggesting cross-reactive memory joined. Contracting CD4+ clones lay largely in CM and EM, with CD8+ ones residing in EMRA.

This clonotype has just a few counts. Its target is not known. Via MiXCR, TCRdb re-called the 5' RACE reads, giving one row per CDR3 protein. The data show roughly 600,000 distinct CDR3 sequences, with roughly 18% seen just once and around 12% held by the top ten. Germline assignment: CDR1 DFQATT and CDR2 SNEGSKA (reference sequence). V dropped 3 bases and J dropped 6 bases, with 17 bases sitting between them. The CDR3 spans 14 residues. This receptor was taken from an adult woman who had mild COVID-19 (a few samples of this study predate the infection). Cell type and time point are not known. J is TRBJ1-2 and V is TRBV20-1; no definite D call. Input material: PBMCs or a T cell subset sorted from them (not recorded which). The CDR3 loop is CSASASGPTHGYTF. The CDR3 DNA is TGCAGTGCTAGTGCTTCTGGCCCGACACATGGCTACACCTTC.